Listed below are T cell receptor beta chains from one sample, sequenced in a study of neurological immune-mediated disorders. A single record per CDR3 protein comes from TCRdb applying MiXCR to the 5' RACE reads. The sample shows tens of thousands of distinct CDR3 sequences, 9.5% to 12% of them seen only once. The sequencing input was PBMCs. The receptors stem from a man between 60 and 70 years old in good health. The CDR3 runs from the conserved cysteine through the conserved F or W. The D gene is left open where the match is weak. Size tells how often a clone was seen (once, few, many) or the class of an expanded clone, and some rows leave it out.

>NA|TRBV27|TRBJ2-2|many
TGTGCCAGCAGTTTATCATCCGGGGAGCTGTTTTTT
CASSLSSGELFF
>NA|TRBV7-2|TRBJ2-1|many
TGTGCCAGCACCCTGACAGATCGTAACAATGAGCAGTTCTTC
CASTLTDRNNEQFF
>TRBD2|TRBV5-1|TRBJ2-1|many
TGCGCCAGCAGATTTAGCGGGGGGCGGGACAATGAGCAGTTCTTC
CASRFSGGRDNEQFF
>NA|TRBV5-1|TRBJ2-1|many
TGCGCCAGCACCCTCTTCGGTTCGGTGACATACAATGAGCAGTTCTTC
CASTLFGSVTYNEQFF
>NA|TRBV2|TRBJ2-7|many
TGTGCCAGCAGTGTGGCTTACGAGCAGTACTTC
CASSVAYEQYF
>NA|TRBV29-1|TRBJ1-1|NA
TGCAGCGTTGTGGGATTGGAGAGAGAAGCTTTCTTT
CSVVGLEREAFF
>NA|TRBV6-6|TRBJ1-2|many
TGTGCCAGCAAACAGGGAGGTCTAAATGGCTACACCTTC
CASKQGGLNGYTF
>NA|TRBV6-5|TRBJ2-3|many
TGTGCCAGCAGTTTGCGACCTCCGGATACGCAGTATTTT
CASSLRPPDTQYF
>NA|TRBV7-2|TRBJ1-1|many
TGTGCCAGCAGCGTTGGACAGACGAACACTGAAGCTTTCTTT
CASSVGQTNTEAFF
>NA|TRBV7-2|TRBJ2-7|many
TGTGCCAGCAGCCCGTATTACTCGTCCGAGCAGTACTTC
CASSPYYSSEQYF
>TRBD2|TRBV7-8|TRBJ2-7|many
TGTGCCAGCTCTTATGCCCCGGGGGGAGTTCTCGACGAGCAGTACTTC
CASSYAPGGVLDEQYF
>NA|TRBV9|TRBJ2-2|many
TGTGCCAGCACCCTGACAGATACCGGGGAGCTGTTTTTT
CASTLTDTGELFF
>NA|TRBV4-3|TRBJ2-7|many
TGCGCCAGCAGCCACGAAGAAGGCGGTTCTTGGGAGCAGTACTTC
CASSHEEGGSWEQYF
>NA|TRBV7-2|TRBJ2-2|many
TGTGCCAGCAGCCGGTCCTTGCTGGGGGGCCGCGCCGGGGAGCTGTTTTTT
CASSRSLLGGRAGELFF
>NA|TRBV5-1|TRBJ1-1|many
TGCGCCAGCAGCTTGGAAAAGGCGAGGGACACTGAAGCTTTCTTT
CASSLEKARDTEAFF
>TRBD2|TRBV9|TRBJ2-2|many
TGTGCCAGCAGCGTAGGGACTAGCGGAGCGAACACCGGGGAGCTGTTTTTT
CASSVGTSGANTGELFF
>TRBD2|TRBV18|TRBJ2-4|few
TGTGCCAGCTCACCAGTGGGGACTAGCGGGGGAACAGCCAAAAACATTCAGTACTTC
CASSPVGTSGGTAKNIQYF
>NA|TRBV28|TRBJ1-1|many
TGTGCCAGCACCCTCGGGAACACTGAAGCTTTCTTT
CASTLGNTEAFF
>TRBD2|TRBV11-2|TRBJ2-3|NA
TGTGCCAGCAGCTTTGGGGGGGGAGATACGCAGTATTTT
CASSFGGGDTQYF
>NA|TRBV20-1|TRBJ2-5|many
TGCAGTGCTAGAGATCCGGGGGTTCGAGAGACCCAGTACTTC
CSARDPGVRETQYF
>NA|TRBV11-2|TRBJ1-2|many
TGTGCCAGCAGCAGACAGGTCGGCAGTGGCTACACCTTC
CASSRQVGSGYTF
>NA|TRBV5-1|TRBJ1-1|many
TGCGCCAGCAGCTTCGGAGGGGCCAACACTGAAGCTTTCTTT
CASSFGGANTEAFF
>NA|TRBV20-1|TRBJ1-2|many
TGCAGTGCTAGTGGCGCAGGGTCAAACTATGGCTACACCTTC
CSASGAGSNYGYTF
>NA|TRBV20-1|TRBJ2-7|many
TGCAGTGCTAGGGAAGGGGGGGTGCACGAGCAGTACTTC
CSAREGGVHEQYF
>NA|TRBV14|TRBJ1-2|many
TGTGCCAGCAGCCAGAGCAGGAATGGCTACACCTTC
CASSQSRNGYTF
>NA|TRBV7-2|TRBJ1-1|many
TGTGCCAGCAGCTTATGGGCCAGGGAAGGCACTGAAGCTTTCTTT
CASSLWAREGTEAFF
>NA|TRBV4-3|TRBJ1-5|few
TGCGCCAGCAGCCAAGACTTGGGGGGGAATCAGCCCCAGCATTTT
CASSQDLGGNQPQHF
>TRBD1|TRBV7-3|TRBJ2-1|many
TGTGCCAGCAGCACCGGACAGGGGGCATCTGAGCAGTTCTTC
CASSTGQGASEQFF
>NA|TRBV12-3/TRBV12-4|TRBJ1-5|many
TGTGCCAGCAGCCCTCGGTCCTATCAGCCCCAGCATTTT
CASSPRSYQPQHF
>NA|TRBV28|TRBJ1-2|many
TGTGCCAGCAGTTCTTTTGGGGGCTACACCTTC
CASSSFGGYTF
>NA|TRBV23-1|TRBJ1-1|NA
TGCGCCAGCAGTCGAACCGATGGGGGCGACACTGAAGCTTTCTTT
CASSRTDGGDTEAFF
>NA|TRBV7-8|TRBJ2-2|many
TGTGCCAGCAGCTTAGTGATGTTCACCGGGGAGCTGTTTTTT
CASSLVMFTGELFF
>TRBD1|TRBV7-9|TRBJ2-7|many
TGTGCCAGCAGCACCCGGGACAGGGGGCGTTACGAGCAGTACTTC
CASSTRDRGRYEQYF
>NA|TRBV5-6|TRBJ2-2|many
TGTGCCAGCAGCCTCCCGGGACACGGGGGGATCGGGGAGCTGTTTTTT
CASSLPGHGGIGELFF
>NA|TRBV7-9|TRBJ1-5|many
TGTGCCAGCAGCGGCGGACACAGCAATCAGCCCCAGCATTTT
CASSGGHSNQPQHF
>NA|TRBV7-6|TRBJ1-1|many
TGTGCCAGCAGCCCCTATAGTAACACTGAAGCTTTCTTT
CASSPYSNTEAFF
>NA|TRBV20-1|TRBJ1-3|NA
TGCAGTGCTAGAGTAACCGAATATATCTCCGGAAACACCATATATTTT
CSARVTEYISGNTIYF
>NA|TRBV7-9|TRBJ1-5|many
TGTGCCAGCAGCTTCGGGCAGGATGCGAGGCCCCAGCATTTT
CASSFGQDARPQHF
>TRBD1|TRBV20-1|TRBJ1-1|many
TGCAGTGCCCCAGCTCTCCAGATCGGGACAGGTGGGGCTTTCTTT
CSAPALQIGTGGAFF
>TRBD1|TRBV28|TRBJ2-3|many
TGTGCCAGCAGTCCGGCCGGGACAGGCACAGATACGCAGTATTTT
CASSPAGTGTDTQYF
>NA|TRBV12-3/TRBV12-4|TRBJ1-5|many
TGTGCCAGCAGACAGGGCGGCGGTCAGCCCCAGCATTTT
CASRQGGGQPQHF
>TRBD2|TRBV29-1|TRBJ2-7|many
TGCAGCGCCAAGCAGGACGGGAGGTTCGAGCAGTACTTC
CSAKQDGRFEQYF
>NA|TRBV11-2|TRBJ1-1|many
TGTGCCAGCAGCAGCCCGGGTGGTGGGACTGAAGCTTTCTTT
CASSSPGGGTEAFF
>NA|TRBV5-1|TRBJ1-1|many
TGCGCCAGCAGCTTGGAGTTGCGGGGGACTGAAGCTTTCTTT
CASSLELRGTEAFF
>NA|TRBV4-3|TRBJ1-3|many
TGCGCCAGCAGCCAAGACCCGGGGTCGAGCTCTGGAAACACCATATATTTT
CASSQDPGSSSGNTIYF
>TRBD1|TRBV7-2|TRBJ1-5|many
TGTGCCAGCAGCTCGACAGGGGATGGACAGCCCCAGCATTTT
CASSSTGDGQPQHF
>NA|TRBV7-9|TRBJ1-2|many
TGTGCCAGCAGCCCTCCAGCGACCAGTAACTATGGCTACACCTTC
CASSPPATSNYGYTF
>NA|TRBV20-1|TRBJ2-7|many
TGCAGTGCCCTTGGGGGTGACGGGATATACGAGCAGTACTTC
CSALGGDGIYEQYF
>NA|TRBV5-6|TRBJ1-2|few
TGTGCCACCAGCCCGGGAGGCGATGGCTACACCTTC
CATSPGGDGYTF
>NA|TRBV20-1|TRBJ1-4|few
TGCAGTGCTAGAGATCAAGTGGGTGAAAAACTGTTTTTT
CSARDQVGEKLFF
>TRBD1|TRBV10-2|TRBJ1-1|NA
TGCGCCAGCAATGAGCCAGGGGGAAACACTGAAGCTTTCTTT
CASNEPGGNTEAFF
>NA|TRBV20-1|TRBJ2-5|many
TGCAGTGCTAGTGGGGGGGCCATTGATAAGACCCAGTACTTC
CSASGGAIDKTQYF
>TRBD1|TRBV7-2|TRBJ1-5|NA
TGTGCCAGCAGCCGAGGACAGGGGGGGGGCAATCAGCCCCAGCATTTT
CASSRGQGGGNQPQHF
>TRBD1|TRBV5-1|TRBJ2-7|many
TGCGCCAGCAGCTCGCACTTGGGACAGGGAAACGAGCAGTACTTC
CASSSHLGQGNEQYF
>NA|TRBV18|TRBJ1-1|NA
TGTGCCAGCTCACCAAGAGGGGATAACACTGAAGCTTTCTTT
CASSPRGDNTEAFF
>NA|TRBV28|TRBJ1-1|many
TGTGCCAGCAGTTTTACCCAGAACACTGAAGCTTTCTTT
CASSFTQNTEAFF
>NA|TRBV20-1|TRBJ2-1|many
TGCGCTCGGCGAGGGGGGTCCTCCTACAATGAGCAGTTCTTC
CARRGGSSYNEQFF
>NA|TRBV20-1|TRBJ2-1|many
TGCAGTGCTAGTAGAACAGGGGGGGGGAATGAGCAGTTCTTC
CSASRTGGGNEQFF
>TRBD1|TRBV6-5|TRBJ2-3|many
TGTGCCAGCAGTTTGACTGGGACAGGGGCAGATACGCAGTATTTT
CASSLTGTGADTQYF
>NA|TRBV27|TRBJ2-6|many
TGTGCCAGCGGCTCGGGGGTTGGGGCCAACGTCCTGACTTTC
CASGSGVGANVLTF